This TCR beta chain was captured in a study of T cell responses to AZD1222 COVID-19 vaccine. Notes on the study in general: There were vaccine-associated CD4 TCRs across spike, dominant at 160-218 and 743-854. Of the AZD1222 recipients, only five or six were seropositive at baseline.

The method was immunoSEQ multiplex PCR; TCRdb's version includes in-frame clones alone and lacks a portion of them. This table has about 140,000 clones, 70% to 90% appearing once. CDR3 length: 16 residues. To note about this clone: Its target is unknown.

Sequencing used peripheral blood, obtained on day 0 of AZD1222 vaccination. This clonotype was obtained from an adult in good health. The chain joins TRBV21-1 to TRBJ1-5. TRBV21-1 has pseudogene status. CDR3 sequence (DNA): TGTGCCAACCCGGGGCACCGGGAGGCTAGCAATCAGCCCCAGCATTTT. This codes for CANPGHREASNQPQHF.